This TCR beta chain was captured by sequencing in a study of memory CD4+ T cells and cytomegalovirus serostatus. Sequenced by immunoSEQ multiplex PCR; TCRdb stores in-frame clones only, minus some. Among about 58,000 clones listed, approximately 82% were seen once. Trimming removed 8 bases at V and 3 bases at J, with 14 bases between. The length of the CDR3 is 13 residues. The germline gives CDR1 MNHNS, CDR2 SASEGT. The sort gate was single viable CD3+CD4+CD8-CD45RO+ cells for memory CD4+ T cells. Serostatus was set by detecting CMV pp150, pp28, p38, p52 IgG. The rearrangement uses TRBV6-1 and TRBJ2-7; tentatively, D is TRBD2 (6 bases). Sequencing was carried out using memory CD4+ T cells from blood. The source of this sequence is an adult in good health and CMV-seronegative. Some clones in this sample may be carry-over from other donors' samples. The CDR3 here is CASGLLRDYEQYF. CDR3 in DNA: TGTGCCAGCGGGCTTTTGCGGGACTACGAGCAGTACTTC.